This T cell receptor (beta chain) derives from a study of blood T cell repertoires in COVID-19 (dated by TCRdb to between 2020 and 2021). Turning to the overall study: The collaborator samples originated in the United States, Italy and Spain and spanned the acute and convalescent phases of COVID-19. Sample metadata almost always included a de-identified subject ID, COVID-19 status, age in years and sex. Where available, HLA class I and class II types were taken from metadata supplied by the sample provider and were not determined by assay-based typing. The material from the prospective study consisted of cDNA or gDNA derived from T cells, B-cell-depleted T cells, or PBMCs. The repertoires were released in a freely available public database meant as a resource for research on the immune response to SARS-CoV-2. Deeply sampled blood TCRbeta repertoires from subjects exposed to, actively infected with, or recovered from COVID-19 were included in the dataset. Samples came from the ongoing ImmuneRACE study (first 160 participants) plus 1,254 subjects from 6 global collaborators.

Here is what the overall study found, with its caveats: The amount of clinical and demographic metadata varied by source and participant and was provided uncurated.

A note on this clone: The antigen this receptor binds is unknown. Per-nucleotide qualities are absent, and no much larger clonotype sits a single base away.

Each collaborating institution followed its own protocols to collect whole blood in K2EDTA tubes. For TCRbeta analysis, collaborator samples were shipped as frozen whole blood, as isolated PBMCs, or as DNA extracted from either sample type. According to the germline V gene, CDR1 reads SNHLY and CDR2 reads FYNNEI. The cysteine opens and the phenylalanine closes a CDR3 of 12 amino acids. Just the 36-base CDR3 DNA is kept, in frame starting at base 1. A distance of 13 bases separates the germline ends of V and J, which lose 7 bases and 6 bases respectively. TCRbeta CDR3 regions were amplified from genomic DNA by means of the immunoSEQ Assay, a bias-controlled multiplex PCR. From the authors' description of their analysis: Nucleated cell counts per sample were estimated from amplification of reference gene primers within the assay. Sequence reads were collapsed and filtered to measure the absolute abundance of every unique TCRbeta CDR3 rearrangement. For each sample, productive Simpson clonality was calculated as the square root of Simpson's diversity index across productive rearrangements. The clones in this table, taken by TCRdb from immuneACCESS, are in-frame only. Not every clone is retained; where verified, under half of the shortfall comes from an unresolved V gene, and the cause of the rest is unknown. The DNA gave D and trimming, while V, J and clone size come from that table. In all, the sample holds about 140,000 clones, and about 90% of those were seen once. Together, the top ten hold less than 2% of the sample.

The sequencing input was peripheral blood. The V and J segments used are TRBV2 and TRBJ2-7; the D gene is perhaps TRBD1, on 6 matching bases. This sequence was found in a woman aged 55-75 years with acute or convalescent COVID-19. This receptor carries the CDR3 CASNLGQREQYF. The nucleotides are TGTGCCAGCAATCTTGGACAGCGCGAGCAGTACTTC.